This T cell receptor (beta chain) is drawn from a study of cytomegalovirus exposure and HLA in healthy donors. Study conclusions and caveats: About 87% or about 30% of the time was how often most TCR beta V segments were productive, according to an earlier analysis. TCR beta sequences numbering more than 15,000 were associated with HLA alleles at 0.05 false discovery rate in a later analysis. In vitro assays verified that a few CMV-associated chains recognized CMV antigens specifically.

The primer mix had 60 Vbeta and 13 Jbeta primers. Assay: immunoSEQ multiplex PCR; the TCRdb copy retains only in-frame clones and omits some. The sample yields approximately 120,000 clones, roughly two thirds seen once. Details on this clone: Its antigen is not known. Mismatch with germline at one junction end may stem from a read error.

The germline gives CDR1 SSHAT, CDR2 FNYEAQ (reference sequence). The CDR3 has 15 residues. The sample was PBMCs. This receptor was taken from a man aged 35 to 55 in good health and CMV-seronegative. The genes are TRBV7-7 and TRBJ2-5; TRBD1 aligns across 8 bases. The DNA matches TRBJ2-7 better at its end, which makes the J call doubtful. DNA for the CDR3: TGTGCTAGCATCCCGGACAGGGCGATGATATACGAGCAGTACTTC. Encoded protein: CASIPDRAMIYEQYF.